Here is one T cell receptor (beta chain) with its context. Its antigen is currently not known. There are no base qualities to consult, and no much larger clone falls within one base. These data come from a study of T cell responses to AZD1222 COVID-19 vaccine (dated by TCRdb to about 2021). For the study in its entirety: TCR sequencing was performed for more than 230 trial participants, of whom 200 to 210 were given two doses of AZD1222 and around 25 were given two doses of MenACWY control vaccine. Enrollment into the trials was organized by age into subgroups of 18-55, 56-69 and 70-plus years, and those subgroups contained roughly 140, 27 and 60 TCR-sequenced participants, respectively. Overall study outcomes, separate from this receptor: Only five to seven AZD1222 recipients were SARS-CoV-2 seropositive at baseline, limiting conclusions about previously exposed vaccinees. Participants were mostly white British and included more females than males, and it was suggested by the authors that clonal diversity may have been underestimated. Nearly half of unique spike-specific TCRs reportedly recognized epitopes outside regions mutated in the B.1.351 and B.1.1.7 variants. After two AZD1222 doses, spike-specific TCR breadth and depth were significantly higher than at day 0 and than in MenACWY recipients. Vaccine-associated CD4 TCRs spanned the whole spike protein, with dominant responses in regions 160-218 and 743-854. Because no samples from the day 14 peak response were available, repertoires could be characterized only after the peak T cell response. The 56-69-year group was small, and its depth increase did not reach significance, likely because of low power.

The CDR3 regions of human TCRbeta chains were analyzed by immunosequencing. The original pipeline was this. Repertoire TCRs were checked for matches against a reference library of SARS-CoV-2-specific TCRs that had been generated using the MIRA antigen-specificity platform. Breadth was defined as the fraction of unique TCRs that were SARS-CoV-2-associated, and depth was defined as the fraction of total T cells that were SARS-CoV-2-associated. Each spike-specific TCR was assigned to its reactive spike region and to a CD4 or CD8 class using the MIRA data. Log10-transformed breadth and depth values were compared by one-way ANOVA with Sidak's multiple comparisons tests. This is the immuneACCESS table as TCRdb keeps it, with only in-frame sequences that have V and J called. A part of the clones is gone; compared with another copy, unresolved V genes explain less than half, and the rest is unexplained. V and J calls and clone size are those listed in that table; D and trimming were worked out from the DNA. Counted in this sample were about 150,000 clones; roughly nine tenths of them appeared once. Together, the top ten hold approximately 3.5% of the sample.

V is cut back by 5 bases and J by 5 bases, with 20 bases in the junction unmatched. The germline V gene (reference sequence) yields SGHKS for CDR1 and YYEKEE for CDR2. CDR3 length: 19 amino acids, cysteine to phenylalanine. The kept DNA is CDR3 alone, 57 bases in frame from the first base. This specimen's time point label, per the study, means: about 28 days (+/-7) after the second vaccine dose. AZD1222 recipients given second doses at about 4 weeks or at about 12 weeks were pooled, since spike-specific TCR depth and breadth were not found to differ between the two schedules. Vaccinee samples were obtained from the UK trials COV001 and COV002, which included a single-blind randomized controlled phase 2/3 trial of AZD1222 (ChAdOx1 nCoV-19) in healthy adults. For TCRbeta chain sequencing, PBMC samples from trial participants were taken at day 0 and at day 28 after the second dose.

The chain joins TRBV5-5 to TRBJ2-2; a stretch of 8 junction bases matches TRBD2. The receptor comes from an adult who received the AZD1222 COVID-19 vaccine. The source material was peripheral blood, sampled 28 days after the second AZD1222 dose. This receptor carries the CDR3 CASSPQRGLAILGTGELFF. The DNA reads as follows: TGTGCCAGCAGTCCACAGCGGGGGTTAGCTATCTTGGGGACCGGGGAGCTGTTTTTT.